Listed here are 7 T cell receptor beta chains from one sample, sequenced in a study of OX40 agonist ivuxolimab in advanced cancers. TCRdb's copy holds only in-frame clones and misses some; the assay was immunoSEQ multiplex PCR. Altogether around 74,000 clones are present, 70% to 90% being singletons, with the ten largest covering roughly 6%. Sample: CD4+ or CD8+ T cells sorted from blood, taken in a trial of the OX40 agonist ivuxolimab. These receptors were obtained from an adult with an advanced solid tumor such as melanoma, head and neck, liver or kidney cancer.

The V and J genes are TRBV15 and TRBJ2-3; 11 positions match TRBD2. Germline V gives CDR1 LNHNV, CDR2 YYDKDF (reference sequence). The trim removed 4 bases at V and 1 base at J, leaving 4 bases unmatched. The CDR3 loop spans 16 amino acids. CDR3 loop: CATSMLGLAGTDTQYF. The CDR3 DNA follows: TGTGCCACCAGCATGCTGGGACTAGCGGGCACAGATACGCAGTATTTT. Looking up the rest from reference TRBV15 and TRBJ2-3 gives the full variable domain: DAMVIQNPRYQVTQFGKPVTLSCSQTLNHNVMYWYQQKSSQAPKLLFHYYDKDFNNEADTPDNFQSRRPNTSFCFLDIRSPGLGDTAMYLCATSMLGLAGTDTQYFGPGTRLTVL.

The table lists this clone with a count of one. The chain has TRBV6-6 and TRBJ1-5; D gene unclear. Between the trimmed V and J ends, which lost 4 bases and 6 bases, there was a span of 13 bases. The germline V gene has CDR1 MNHNY and CDR2 SVGAGI (reference sequence). This CDR3 spans 14 amino acids. The CDR3, as DNA: TGTGCCAGCAGTTGGGCCGACTCCGGTCAGCCCCAGCATTTT. This gives the protein CASSWADSGQPQHF.

In its sample, this clone was seen once. This chain uses TRBV7-3 with TRBJ2-1; 9 nucleotides match TRBD2. The CDR3 extends over 16 amino acids. V trimming: 5 bases; J trimming: 6 bases; junction bases outside the gene matches: 11. The germline V gene encodes CDR1 SGHTA and CDR2 FQGTGA. The CDR3 DNA reads TGTGCCAGCAGCCTGACCCGCGGGGGGGAAAGCAATGAGCAGTTCTTC. It yields the protein CASSLTRGGESNEQFF.

V and J are TRBV5-4 and TRBJ1-4; TRBD1 is a possible D gene (6 bases). Germline assignment: CDR1 SGHNT and CDR2 YYREEE (reference sequence). This CDR3 spans 15 amino acids. Trimming stripped 4 bases from V and 5 bases from J, with 15 bases between. CDR3: CASSQGWDINEKLFF. The CDR3 DNA sequence: TGTGCCAGCAGCCAAGGGTGGGACATAAATGAAAAACTGTTTTTT.

The rearrangement uses TRBV12-5 and TRBJ1-1; D remains ambiguous. Germline-derived CDR1 and CDR2 are LGHNT and FRNRAP. The CDR3 covers 14 residues. V was cut by 1 base and J by 1 base, with 7 bases left in between. In DNA, the CDR3 is TGTGCTAGTGGTTTGGGGCAGAGGAACACTGAAGCTTTCTTT. It yields the protein CASGLGQRNTEAFF.

This chain uses TRBV10-3 with TRBJ2-2, with 10 bases fitting TRBD2. The CDR3 has 16 amino acids. Germline CDR1 and CDR2: ENHRY and SYGVKD. V shed 6 bases and J 1 base; nucleotides not matched to a gene: 5. Here the CDR3 DNA reads TGTGCCATCAGCGGACTAGCGGAGCAGAACACCGGGGAGCTGTTTTTT. Amino acid sequence: CAISGLAEQNTGELFF.

The chain has TRBV13 and TRBJ1-6; D gene unclear. Germline V gene data show CDR1 as PRHDT and CDR2 as FYEKMQ (reference sequence). V lost 1 base to trimming and J lost 7 bases, with 8 bases between them. The CDR3 runs 14 residues. The CDR3 DNA sequence: TGTGCCAGCAGCTTAGTCCACAGAAATTCACCCCTCCACTTT. This translates into CASSLVHRNSPLHF.